Sequencing of this T cell receptor beta chain was carried out in a study of CD8+ T cells in alopecia areata. About the study: Tofacitinib was given for 6 to 18 months, then stopped for 6 months.

On this clone: Its target is not known.

There are 15 residues in the CDR3. Looked up from germline, CDR1 is SQVTM and CDR2 is ANQGSEA. V was trimmed by 3 bases and J by 2 bases, leaving 17 bases between them. TCR sequencing used cDNA made by reverse transcription of extracted RNA. Sequencing was performed with immunoSEQ multiplex PCR; in TCRdb, only in-frame clones are kept and a portion is missing. The sample has some 200,000 clones; roughly 53% are singletons. Whole-study findings and limits: In blood and scalp, many expanded lesional clones persisted during tofacitinib.

Noted treatment: oral pan-JAK inhibitor, 5-10 mg twice daily. In alopecia areata patients, both lesional scalp punch biopsies and peripheral blood were collected. The authors sorted CD4+ and CD8+ T cells from PBMCs. This material consisted of CD8+ T cells sorted from blood, taken at week 24, from a patient treated with tofacitinib. The receptor comes from a human donor with alopecia areata. This chain connects TRBV29-1 to TRBJ2-7; D is unclear. The CDR3 spells CSVEDEADPTYEQYF. The CDR3 nucleotides are TGCAGCGTTGAGGACGAGGCAGACCCTACCTACGAGCAGTACTTC.